This is a list of T cell receptor beta chains from one sample in a study of cytomegalovirus exposure and HLA in healthy donors. Clones were read by immunoSEQ multiplex PCR, and TCRdb kept only the in-frame ones, dropping some. The sample carries 150,000 or so clones, around two thirds recorded once. Sequences were obtained from PBMCs. These receptors were obtained from a man younger than 45 in good health and CMV-seropositive. Both conserved end residues are part of each CDR3.

>TRBV10-3|TRBJ1-1
CAIKKGDPGTEAFF
>TRBV19|TRBJ2-2
CASSPKRRLGLSGELFF
>TRBV19|TRBJ2-1
CASSPGYNEQFF
>TRBV28|TRBJ1-5
CASSLMLYSNQPQHF
>TRBV28|TRBJ2-7
CATEGGAYEQYF
>TRBV4-2|TRBJ2-1
CASSPPGTSGYNEQFF
>TRBV6-6|TRBJ2-1
CASSYSRGSSYNEQFF
>TRBV19|TRBJ1-6
CASSIGTGNSPLHF
>TRBV30|TRBJ1-1
CASLRQGARNTEAFF
>TRBV7-8|TRBJ2-6
CASSLVRGYGANVLTF
>TRBV7-3|TRBJ2-3
CASSLNIPYSGIADTQYF
>TRBV12-5|TRBJ1-3
CASGLRGQGFSGNTIYF
>TRBV9|TRBJ1-2
CASSPAGSGGGEGYTF
>TRBV5-5|TRBJ1-1
CASSPESRLAEAFF
>TRBV5-1|TRBJ1-1
CASSLGGEGDTEAFF
>TRBV11-3|TRBJ2-3
CASSRRDTQYF
>TRBV4-1|TRBJ1-1
CASSQAEGMNTEAFF
>TRBV9|TRBJ2-3
CATSLVNHAGLASTDTQYF
>TRBV28|TRBJ2-5
CASSTGTIQETQYF
>TRBV7-9|TRBJ2-7
CASSAPGTGGYEQYF
>TRBV6-5|TRBJ1-1
CASNPGQNTEAFF
>TRBV7-8|TRBJ2-7
CASSLSRREVIYEQYF
>TRBV5-1|TRBJ2-1
CASSFPSGRGDEQFF
>TRBV30|TRBJ2-7
CAWSLGQPLKYF
>TRBV6-1|TRBJ1-1
CASSPGQSLEAFF
>TRBV5-5|TRBJ1-4
CASSFRLSGTGSTNEKLFF
>TRBV7-2|TRBJ1-1
CASSTSVNTEAFF
>TRBV15|TRBJ2-7
CATSRDRASSYEQYF
>TRBV27|TRBJ2-3
CATGLGGDTQYF
>TRBV4-1|TRBJ2-1
CASSQELSSSYNEQFF
>TRBV18|TRBJ1-3
CASSPASRDSGNTIYF
>TRBV2|TRBJ2-6
CASIGQGAAGANVLTF
>TRBV11-3|TRBJ2-5
CASSLGQGQETQYF
>TRBV11-2|TRBJ1-2
CASSSGGGNWDYGYTF
>TRBV29-1|TRBJ2-3
CSSTSGISSGDTQYF
>TRBV15|TRBJ1-1
CATSRDRGNTEAFF
>TRBV28|TRBJ1-2
CASRVTTGSNGYTF
>TRBV18|TRBJ1-2
CASSPDRVRYGYTF
>TRBV10-2|TRBJ1-6
CASSESGLSNSPLHF